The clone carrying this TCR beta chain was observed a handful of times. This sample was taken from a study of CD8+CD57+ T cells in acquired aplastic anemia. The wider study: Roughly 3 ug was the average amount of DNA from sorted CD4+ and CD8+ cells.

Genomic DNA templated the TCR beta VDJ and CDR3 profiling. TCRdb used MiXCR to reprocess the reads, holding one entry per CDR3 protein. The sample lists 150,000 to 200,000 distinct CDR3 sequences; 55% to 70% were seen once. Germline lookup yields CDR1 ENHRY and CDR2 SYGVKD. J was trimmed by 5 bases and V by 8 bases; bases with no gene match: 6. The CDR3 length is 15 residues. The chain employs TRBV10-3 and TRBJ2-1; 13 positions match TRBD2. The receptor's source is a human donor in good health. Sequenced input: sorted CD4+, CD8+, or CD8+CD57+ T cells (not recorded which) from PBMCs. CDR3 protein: CAIGSLAGGDNEQFF. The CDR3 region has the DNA TGTGCCATCGGTTCACTAGCGGGAGGGGACAATGAGCAGTTCTTC.